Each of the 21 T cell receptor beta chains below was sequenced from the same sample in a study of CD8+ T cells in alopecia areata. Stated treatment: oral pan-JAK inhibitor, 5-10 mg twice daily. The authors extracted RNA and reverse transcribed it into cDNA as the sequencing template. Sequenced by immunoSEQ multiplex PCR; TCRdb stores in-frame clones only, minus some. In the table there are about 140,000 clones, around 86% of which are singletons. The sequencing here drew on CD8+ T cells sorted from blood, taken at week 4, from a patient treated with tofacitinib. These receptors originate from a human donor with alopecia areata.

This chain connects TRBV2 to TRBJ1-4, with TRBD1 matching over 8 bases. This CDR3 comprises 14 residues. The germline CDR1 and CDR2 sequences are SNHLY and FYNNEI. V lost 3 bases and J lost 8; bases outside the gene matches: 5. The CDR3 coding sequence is TGTGCCAGCAGTGACAGGGGGCGCTTGGAAAAACTGTTTTTT. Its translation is CASSDRGRLEKLFF.

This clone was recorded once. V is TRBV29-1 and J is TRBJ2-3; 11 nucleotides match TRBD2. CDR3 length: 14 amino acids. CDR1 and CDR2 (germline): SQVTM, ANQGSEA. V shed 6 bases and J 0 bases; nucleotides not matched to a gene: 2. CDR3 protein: CSVGLAGSTDTQYF. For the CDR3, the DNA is TGCAGCGTAGGACTAGCGGGTAGCACAGATACGCAGTATTTT.

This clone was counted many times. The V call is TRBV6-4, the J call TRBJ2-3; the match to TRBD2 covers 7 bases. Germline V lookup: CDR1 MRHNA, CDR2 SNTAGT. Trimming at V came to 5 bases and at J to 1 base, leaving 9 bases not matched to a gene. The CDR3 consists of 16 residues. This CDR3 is CASSPRTSEGTDTQYF. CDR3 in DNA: TGTGCCAGCAGTCCCAGGACTAGTGAAGGCACAGATACGCAGTATTTT.

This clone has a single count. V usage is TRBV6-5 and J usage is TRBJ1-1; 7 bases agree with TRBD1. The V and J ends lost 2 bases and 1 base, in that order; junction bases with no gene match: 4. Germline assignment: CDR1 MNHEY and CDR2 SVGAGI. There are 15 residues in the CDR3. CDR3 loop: CASSYGTEENTEAFF. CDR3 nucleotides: TGTGCCAGCAGTTACGGGACAGAAGAGAACACTGAAGCTTTCTTT.

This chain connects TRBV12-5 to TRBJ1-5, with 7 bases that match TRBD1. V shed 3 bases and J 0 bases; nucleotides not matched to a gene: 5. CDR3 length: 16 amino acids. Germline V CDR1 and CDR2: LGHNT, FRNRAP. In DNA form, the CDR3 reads TGTGCTAGTGGTTTCCCCGGGGACAGTAGCAATCAGCCCCAGCATTTT. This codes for CASGFPGDSSNQPQHF.

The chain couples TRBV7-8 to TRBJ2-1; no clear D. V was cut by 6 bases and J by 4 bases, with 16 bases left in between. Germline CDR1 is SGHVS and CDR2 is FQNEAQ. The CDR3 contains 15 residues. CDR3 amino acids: CASRSSTAKYNEQFF. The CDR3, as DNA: TGTGCCAGCAGGTCCTCGACTGCTAAGTACAATGAGCAGTTCTTC.

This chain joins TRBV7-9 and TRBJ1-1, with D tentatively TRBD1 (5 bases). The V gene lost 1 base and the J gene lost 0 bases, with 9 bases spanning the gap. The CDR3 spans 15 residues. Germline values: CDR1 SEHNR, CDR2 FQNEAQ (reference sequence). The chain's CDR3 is CASSLGGSLNTEAFF. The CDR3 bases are TGTGCCAGCAGCTTAGGGGGCAGTTTGAACACTGAAGCTTTCTTT.

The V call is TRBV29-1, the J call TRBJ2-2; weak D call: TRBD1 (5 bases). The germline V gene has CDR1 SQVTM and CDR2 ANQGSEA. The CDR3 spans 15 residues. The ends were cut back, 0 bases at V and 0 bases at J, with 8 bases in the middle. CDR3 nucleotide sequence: TGCAGCGTTGAAGATAAGGGGTCGAACACCGGGGAGCTGTTTTTT. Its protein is CSVEDKGSNTGELFF.

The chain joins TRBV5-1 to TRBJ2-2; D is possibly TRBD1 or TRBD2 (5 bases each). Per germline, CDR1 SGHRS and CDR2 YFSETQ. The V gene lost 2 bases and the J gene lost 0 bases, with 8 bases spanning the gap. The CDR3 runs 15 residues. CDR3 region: CASSFEGPNTGELFF. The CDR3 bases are TGCGCCAGCAGCTTCGAGGGGCCGAACACCGGGGAGCTGTTTTTT.

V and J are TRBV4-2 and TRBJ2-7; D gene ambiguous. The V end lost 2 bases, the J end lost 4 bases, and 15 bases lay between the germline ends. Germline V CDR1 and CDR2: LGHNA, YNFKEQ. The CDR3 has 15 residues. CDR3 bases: TGTGCCAGCAGCCAACTCCGATCCCAATCGTACGAGCAGTACTTC. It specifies CASSQLRSQSYEQYF.

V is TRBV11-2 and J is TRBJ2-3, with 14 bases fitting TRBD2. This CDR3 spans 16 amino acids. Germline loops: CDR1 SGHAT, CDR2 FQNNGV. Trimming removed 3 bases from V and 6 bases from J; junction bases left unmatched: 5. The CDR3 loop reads CASSLRTSGGTDTQYF. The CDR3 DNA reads TGTGCCAGCAGCTTGCGGACTAGCGGGGGGACGGATACGCAGTATTTT.

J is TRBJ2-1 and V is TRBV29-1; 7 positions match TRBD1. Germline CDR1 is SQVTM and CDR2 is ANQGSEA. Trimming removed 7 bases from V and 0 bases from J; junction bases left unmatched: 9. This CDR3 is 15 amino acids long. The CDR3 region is CSAPTGTASYNEQFF. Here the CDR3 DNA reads TGCAGCGCCCCTACCGGGACAGCCTCCTACAATGAGCAGTTCTTC.

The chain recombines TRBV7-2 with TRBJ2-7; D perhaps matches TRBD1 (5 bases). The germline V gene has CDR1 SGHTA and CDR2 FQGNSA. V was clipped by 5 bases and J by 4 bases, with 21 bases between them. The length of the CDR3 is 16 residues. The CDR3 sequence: CASSLPGAGIMYEQYF. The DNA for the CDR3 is TGTGCCAGCAGCCTACCTGGGGCAGGGATAATGTACGAGCAGTACTTC.

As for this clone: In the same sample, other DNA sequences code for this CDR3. In DNA, the CDR3 is TGTGCCAGCAGTACCGGAGCCTACGAGCAGTACTTC. It codes for CASSTGAYEQYF. The chain couples TRBV6-5 to TRBJ2-7; D is unclear. Trimming removed 5 bases from V and 2 bases from J, with 7 bases in between. The CDR3 runs to 12 residues. The germline gives CDR1 MNHEY, CDR2 SVGAGI.

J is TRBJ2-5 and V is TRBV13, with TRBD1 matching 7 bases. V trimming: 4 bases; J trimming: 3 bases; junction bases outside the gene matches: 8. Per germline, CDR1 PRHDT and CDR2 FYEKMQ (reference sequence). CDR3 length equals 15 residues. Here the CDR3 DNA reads TGTGCCAGCAGCTCTCCCGAGACAGGGAAAGAGACCCAGTACTTC. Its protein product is CASSSPETGKETQYF.

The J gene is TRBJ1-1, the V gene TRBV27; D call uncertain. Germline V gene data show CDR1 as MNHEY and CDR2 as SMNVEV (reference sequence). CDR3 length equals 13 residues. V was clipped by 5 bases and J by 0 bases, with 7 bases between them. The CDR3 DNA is TGTGCCAGCAGTCCGTTCATGAACACTGAAGCTTTCTTT. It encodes CASSPFMNTEAFF.

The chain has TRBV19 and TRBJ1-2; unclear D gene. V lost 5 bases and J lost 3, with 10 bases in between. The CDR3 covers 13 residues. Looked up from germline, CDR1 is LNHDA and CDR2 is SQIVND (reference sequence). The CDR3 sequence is CASSAALDYGYTF. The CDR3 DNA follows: TGTGCCAGTAGTGCCGCCCTCGACTATGGCTACACCTTC. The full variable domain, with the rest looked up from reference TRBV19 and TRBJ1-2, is DGGITQSPKYLFRKEGQNVTLSCEQNLNHDAMYWYRQDPGQGLRLIYYSQIVNDFQKGDIAEGYSVSREKKESFPLTVTSAQKNPTAFYLCASSAALDYGYTFGSGTRLTVV.

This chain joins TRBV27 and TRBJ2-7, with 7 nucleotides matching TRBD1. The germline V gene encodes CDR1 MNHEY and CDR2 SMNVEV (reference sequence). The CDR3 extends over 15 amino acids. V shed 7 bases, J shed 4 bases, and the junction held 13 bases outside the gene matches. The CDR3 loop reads CASNPGGRESYEQYF. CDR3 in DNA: TGTGCCAGCAATCCAGGGGGACGGGAATCGTACGAGCAGTACTTC.

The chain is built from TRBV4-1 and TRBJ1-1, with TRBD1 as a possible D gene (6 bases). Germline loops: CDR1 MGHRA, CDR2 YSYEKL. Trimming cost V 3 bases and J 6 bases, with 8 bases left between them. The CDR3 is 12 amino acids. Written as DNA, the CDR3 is TGCGCCAGCAGCCATACAGGGCCTGAAGCTTTCTTT. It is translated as CASSHTGPEAFF.

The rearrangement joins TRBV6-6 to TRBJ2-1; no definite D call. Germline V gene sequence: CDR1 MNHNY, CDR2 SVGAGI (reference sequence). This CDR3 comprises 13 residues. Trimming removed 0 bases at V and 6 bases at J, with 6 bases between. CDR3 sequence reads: CASSYSVTNEQFF. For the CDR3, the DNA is TGTGCCAGCAGTTACTCAGTTACCAATGAGCAGTTCTTC.

In nucleotides, the CDR3 is TGCGCCAGCAGCCAACCGGGACAGGGAAGAGATACGCAGTATTTT. It is translated as CASSQPGQGRDTQYF. The chain combines TRBV4-1 with TRBJ2-3; 9 bases agree with TRBD1. The CDR3 has 15 residues. Looked up from germline, CDR1 is MGHRA and CDR2 is YSYEKL. V lost 2 bases to trimming and J lost 5 bases; unmatched junction nucleotides: 5.